This T cell receptor beta chain was captured by sequencing in a study of blood T cell repertoires in COVID-19 (dated by TCRdb to about 2020). Regarding the complete study: The collaborator samples originated in the United States, Italy and Spain and spanned the acute and convalescent phases of COVID-19. The samples were drawn from two sources: the first 160 participants of the ongoing ImmuneRACE study, and 1,254 subjects contributed by 6 global collaborators. Where available, HLA class I and class II types were obtained from metadata supplied by the sample provider rather than from assay-based typing. The dataset comprised deeply sampled blood TCRbeta repertoires from subjects exposed to, actively infected with, or recovered from COVID-19. Nearly every sample came with metadata listing a de-identified subject ID, COVID-19 status, age in years and sex. The repertoires were made available in a free public database intended to serve as a resource for research on the immune response to SARS-CoV-2. The prospective study material was composed of cDNA or gDNA derived from T cells, B-cell-depleted T cells, or PBMCs.

TCRbeta CDR3 regions were amplified from genomic DNA by means of the immunoSEQ Assay, a bias-controlled multiplex PCR. From the authors' description of their analysis: Within the assay, amplification of reference gene primers was used to estimate how many nucleated cells each sample contained. To quantify the absolute abundance of each unique TCRbeta CDR3 rearrangement, sequence reads were collapsed and filtered. For each sample, productive Simpson clonality was calculated by taking the square root of Simpson's diversity index across productive rearrangements. TCRdb took over this immuneACCESS table, retaining in-frame rearrangements with V and J assigned. Such tables are incomplete; in checked studies, under half of the missing clones stem from an unresolved V gene, and the remainder is unexplained. D and trimming were read from the DNA, whereas the V and J calls and clone size are those reported in that table. The sample records approximately 250,000 clones, approximately 90% of which are singletons. The top ten clonotypes cover approximately 4% of the sample.

The junction carries 15 bases between V and J, which are trimmed by 6 bases and 12 bases respectively. From the germline V gene (reference sequence), CDR1 is MNHEY and CDR2 is SMNVEV. Including the terminal cysteine and phenylalanine, the CDR3 comprises 11 residues. Only the CDR3 portion is preserved as DNA: 33 bases, with reading frame beginning at the first base. Participants in the prospective study were aged about 18 to 90 years, lived in more than 20 United States geographic areas, and enrolled through a virtual design. Cohort assignment in the prospective study relied on participant-reported clinical history from a screening survey and a study questionnaire. In the prospective study, whole blood, serum and a nasopharyngeal or oropharyngeal swab were collected from each participant by mobile phlebotomists. Participants in the prospective study had the option to provide additional blood draws and questionnaires over an approximately 2-month period. Prospective study blood samples were shipped either frozen or at room temperature before DNA extraction.

Study-wide conclusions, independent of this receptor: The quantity of clinical and demographic metadata differed by source and by participant and was supplied without curation.

As regards this clone: Its cognate antigen has yet to be identified. No much larger clone is present one base from it, and per-base qualities are unavailable.

The V and J genes are TRBV27 and TRBJ2-7; a tentative D match to TRBD2 spans 6 bases. This TCR came from a woman aged 25 to 39 with acute COVID-19. Source material: PBMCs or T cells enriched from blood (not recorded which). This receptor has the CDR3 CASRFAGRAYF. DNA sequence: TGTGCCAGCAGGTTCGCGGGACGCGCGTACTTC.